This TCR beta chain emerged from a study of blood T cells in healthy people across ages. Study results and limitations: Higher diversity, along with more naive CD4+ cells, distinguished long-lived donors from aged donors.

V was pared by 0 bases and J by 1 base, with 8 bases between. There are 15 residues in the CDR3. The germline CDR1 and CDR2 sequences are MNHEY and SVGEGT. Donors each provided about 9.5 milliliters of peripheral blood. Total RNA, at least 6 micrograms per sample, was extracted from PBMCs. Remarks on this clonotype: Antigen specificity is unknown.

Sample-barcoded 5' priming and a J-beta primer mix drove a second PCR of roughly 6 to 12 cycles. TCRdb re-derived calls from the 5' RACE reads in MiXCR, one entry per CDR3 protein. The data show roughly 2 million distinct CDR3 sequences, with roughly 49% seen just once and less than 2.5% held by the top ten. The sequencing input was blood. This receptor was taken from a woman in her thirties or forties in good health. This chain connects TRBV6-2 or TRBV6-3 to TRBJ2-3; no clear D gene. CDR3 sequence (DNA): TGTGCCAGCAGTTACTCGACACAGCGCACAGATACGCAGTATTTT. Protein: CASSYSTQRTDTQYF.